This T cell receptor beta chain was profiled in a study of human T cells and chemical hapten exposure. Across the study: Among samples, TCR yields varied mainly because of small differences in pooled library volume.

TCRdb analysed the RACE reads with MiXCR anew, one entry per CDR3 protein. Of approximately 40,000 distinct CDR3 sequences listed, around 3.2% are singletons. Study-wide points: TCRs exceeding a frequency of 1 in 1000 stayed unchanged under DPC sensitization. The formation of large CDR3 similarity clusters by expanded TCRs significantly exceeded that of controls.

Points on this clonotype: What it binds is not known.

The CDR3 extends over 14 amino acids. Germline CDR1 and CDR2: SGHRS and YFSETQ. With 3 bases clipped from V and 0 bases from J, the junction kept 1 base outside the gene matches. Time point indicated: patch test 2, 6 weeks after DPC sensitization. Treatment of the sample: therapeutic diphenylcyclopropenone sensitization with weekly scalp DPC. Non-pregnant alopecia patients aged 18 to 70, suitable for DPC therapy. The source material was whole blood, sampled in connection with sensitization to the hapten diphenylcyclopropenone (DPC). This clonotype was sampled from a man between 35 and 55 years old with alopecia areata. Some clones in this sample may be carry-over from other donors' samples. The chain uses TRBV5-1 and TRBJ2-7; 9 bases agree with TRBD2. CDR3 sequence: CASSSSGNSYEQYF. DNA of the CDR3: TGCGCCAGCAGCTCTAGCGGGAACTCCTACGAGCAGTACTTC.